This entry lists 31 T cell receptor beta chains sequenced from one sample in a study of CD8+ T cells in alopecia areata. Extraction of RNA preceded its reverse transcription into cDNA, which served as the sequencing template. Here immunoSEQ multiplex PCR was the method, and the copy in TCRdb shows in-frame clones only, minus some. The table lists 250,000 or so clones, under 80% of them singletons. Material: CD4+ T cells sorted from blood, obtained at week 0. The receptors come from a human donor with alopecia areata.

This rearrangement joins TRBV29-1 to TRBJ2-7; 10 nucleotides align to TRBD1. The trim removed 2 bases at V and 6 bases at J, leaving 4 bases unmatched. Germline lookup yields CDR1 SQVTM and CDR2 ANQGSEA. This CDR3 has 13 residues. CDR3: CSVERWTGGEQYF. The CDR3 nucleotides read TGCAGCGTTGAACGCTGGACAGGGGGCGAGCAGTACTTC.

The genes are TRBV9 and TRBJ2-2, with 10 bases lining up with TRBD1. The V segment lost 5 bases and the J segment 7 bases; nucleotides outside the gene matches: 2. Germline V CDR1 and CDR2: SGDLS, YYNGEE. The CDR3 runs to 13 residues. CDR3 bases: TGTGCCAGCAGGGGACAGGGGATCGGGGAGCTGTTTTTT. It is translated as CASRGQGIGELFF.

A few counts support this clone. The V and J genes are TRBV29-1 and TRBJ2-1; D gene ambiguous. The CDR3 runs 15 residues. Germline values: CDR1 SQVTM, CDR2 ANQGSEA. Deletions cut 6 bases from V and 5 bases from J, with 20 bases between. As DNA, the CDR3 is TGCAGCGTCAGGCCCCTATTTGGTTCAAACAATGAGCAGTTCTTC. Its protein product is CSVRPLFGSNNEQFF.

The chain links TRBV30 to TRBJ1-2, with TRBD1 as a possible D gene (6 bases). Trimming shortened V by 3 bases and J by 4 bases, and 15 bases separated the two germline ends. From germline, CDR1 is GTSNPN and CDR2 SVGIG (reference sequence). The CDR3 is 14 amino acids. The CDR3 reads CAWRPQGFGYGYTF. The CDR3 DNA follows: TGTGCCTGGAGGCCACAGGGTTTTGGCTATGGCTACACCTTC.

The chain couples TRBV29-1 to TRBJ1-1; D remains unclear. The V gene's germline CDR1 is SQVTM and CDR2 ANQGSEA. V was cut by 4 bases and J by 1 base, with 7 bases left in between. This CDR3 region has 12 residues. In DNA form, the CDR3 reads TGCAGCGTTGCTGTTCAGAACACTGAAGCTTTCTTT. This codes for CSVAVQNTEAFF.

Regarding this clone: The same CDR3 arises from other DNA sequences in this sample as well. The CDR3 region is CSVLDRVGQPQHF. The CDR3 bases are TGCAGCGTTTTGGACAGGGTTGGTCAGCCCCAGCATTTT. The chain uses TRBV29-1 and TRBJ1-5; 8 bases align to TRBD1. Looked up from germline, CDR1 is SQVTM and CDR2 is ANQGSEA. The CDR3 has 13 residues. Losses at the gene ends were 5 bases for V and 6 bases for J; bases not matched to a gene: 6.

The gene calls are TRBV5-1 and TRBJ2-3; D perhaps matches TRBD1 (7 bases). CDR1 and CDR2 from the germline V gene are SGHRS and YFSETQ. Trimming left V 5 bases short and J 3 bases short, with 13 bases between. This CDR3 spans 14 amino acids. In nucleotides, the CDR3 is TGCGCCAGCAGGCGGGACAGCTCTACAGATACGCAGTATTTT. Translated, it gives CASRRDSSTDTQYF.

This clone was recorded a few times. V is TRBV30 and J is TRBJ1-5; D is uncertain. This CDR3 has 12 residues. Trimming left V 1 base short and J 4 bases short, with 5 bases between. Germline CDR1 reads GTSNPN; CDR2 reads SVGIG (reference sequence). CDR3 protein: CAWSAKNQPQHF. The CDR3 nucleotides read TGTGCCTGGAGTGCGAAGAATCAGCCCCAGCATTTT.

The chain is built from TRBV9 and TRBJ2-6; the D gene is possibly TRBD1 (6 bases). The germline V gene has CDR1 SGDLS and CDR2 YYNGEE. This CDR3 comprises 17 residues. V was clipped by 4 bases and J by 1 base, with 15 bases between them. CDR3 residues: CASSPKVGTSGANVLTF. For the CDR3, the DNA is TGTGCCAGCAGCCCAAAGGTTGGGACATCTGGGGCCAACGTCCTGACTTTC.

The chain carries TRBV30 and TRBJ2-5; D is undetermined. Trimming pared 0 bases from V and 7 bases from J, leaving 9 bases between. This CDR3 has 12 residues. Per the germline V gene, CDR1 is GTSNPN and CDR2 is SVGIG (reference sequence). The DNA of the CDR3 is TGTGCCTGGAGTGTGCTCTTTGGGACCCAGTACTTC. It is translated as CAWSVLFGTQYF.

The V gene is TRBV27, the J gene TRBJ1-2; D not resolved. This CDR3 spans 15 amino acids. The V gene lost 3 bases and the J gene lost 9 bases, with 20 bases spanning the gap. The germline gives CDR1 MNHEY, CDR2 SMNVEV (reference sequence). CDR3 sequence reads: CASSLSGLTPRSYTF. CDR3 nucleotides: TGTGCCAGCAGTTTGTCGGGCCTAACCCCCAGGAGCTACACCTTC.

This chain uses TRBV30 with TRBJ1-2, with TRBD1 matching over 9 bases. The CDR3 totals 14 residues. J was trimmed by 8 bases and V by 0 bases; bases with no gene match: 7. CDR1 is GTSNPN and CDR2 is SVGIG in the germline V gene (reference sequence). In nucleotides, the CDR3 is TGTGCCTGGAGTGTGCGACAGGGGGAGGAGGGCTACACCTTC. It encodes CAWSVRQGEEGYTF.

The chain has TRBV2 and TRBJ1-4; D might be TRBD1 (6 bases). The CDR3 consists of 16 residues. Trimming removed 7 bases from V and 0 bases from J, with 15 bases in between. Germline lookup yields CDR1 SNHLY and CDR2 FYNNEI. For the CDR3, the DNA is TGTGCCAGCATTCCCCGGGGGCGAACAACTAATGAAAAACTGTTTTTT. Its protein product is CASIPRGRTTNEKLFF.

This clone was counted a few times. Within the sample, other DNA sequences also encode this same CDR3. This chain joins TRBV30 and TRBJ2-5, with 8 bases identical to TRBD1. There are 13 residues in the CDR3. The junction had 3 bases not matched to a gene; V was cut back by 2 bases and J by 4 bases. Germline CDR1 GTSNPN, CDR2 SVGIG (reference sequence). The CDR3 here is CAWSPGGAETQYF. The CDR3 nucleotides read TGTGCCTGGAGTCCAGGGGGCGCAGAGACCCAGTACTTC.

This rearrangement joins TRBV25-1 to TRBJ1-6; TRBD1 is a possible D gene (6 bases). Looked up from germline, CDR1 is MGHDK and CDR2 is SYGVNS. Trimming stripped 9 bases from V and 8 bases from J, with 14 bases between. The CDR3 totals 13 residues. CDR3 nucleotides: TGTGCCAGTACCGACAGGCGAGATTCACCCCTCCACTTT. Encoded protein: CASTDRRDSPLHF.

The V gene is TRBV7-9, the J gene TRBJ1-2; TRBD1 matches 10 bases. CDR3 length equals 15 residues. Trimming at V came to 5 bases and at J to 4 bases, leaving 7 bases not matched to a gene. Per the germline V gene, CDR1 is SEHNR and CDR2 is FQNEAQ (reference sequence). The CDR3 protein is CASSRGQGVSYGYTF. The CDR3 DNA sequence: TGTGCCAGCAGCCGCGGACAGGGGGTGAGCTATGGCTACACCTTC.

This clone was seen more than once but under ten times. For the CDR3, the DNA is TGTGCCAGCAGACGGGCACCTAATGAAAAACTGTTTTTT. Amino acid sequence: CASRRAPNEKLFF. The V call is TRBV25-1, the J call TRBJ1-4; D unclear. The CDR3 totals 13 residues. The V gene lost 6 bases and the J gene lost 3 bases, with 8 bases spanning the gap. CDR1 MGHDK and CDR2 SYGVNS come from the germline V gene.

The J gene is TRBJ2-1, the V gene TRBV29-1; D is perhaps TRBD2 (5 bases). The CDR3 contains 13 residues. CDR1 and CDR2 from the germline V gene are SQVTM and ANQGSEA. Deletions cut 3 bases from V and 8 bases from J, with 14 bases between. CDR3 nucleotide sequence: TGCAGCGTTGATGCGGGCCGCGTTTATGAGCAGTTCTTC. This codes for CSVDAGRVYEQFF.

The sample holds a few counts of this clone. The chain uses TRBV14 and TRBJ2-2; D might be TRBD2 (6 bases). CDR3 size: 13 residues. Germline-derived CDR1 and CDR2 are SGHDN and FVKESK. The ends were cut back, 4 bases at V and 6 bases at J, with 9 bases in the middle. Here the CDR3 reads CASSLRGSGELFF. CDR3 nucleotide sequence: TGTGCCAGCAGCCTCCGGGGGTCCGGGGAGCTGTTTTTT. Supplemented by reference TRBV14 and TRBJ2-2, the full variable domain reads EAGVTQFPSHSVIEKGQTVTLRCDPISGHDNLYWYRRVMGKEIKFLLHFVKESKQDESGMPNNRFLAERTGGTYSTLKVQPAELEDSGVYFCASSLRGSGELFFGEGSRLTVL.

CDR3 DNA sequence: TGTGCCTGGAGCGCCGGGACAGGGGATCAGCCCCAGCATTTT. This sequence encodes CAWSAGTGDQPQHF. V is TRBV30 and J is TRBJ1-5, with 10 bases identical to TRBD1. Unmatched junction bases numbered 4, after V lost 3 bases and J lost 5 bases. CDR1 GTSNPN and CDR2 SVGIG come from the germline V gene (reference sequence). This CDR3 is built from 14 residues.

The genes are TRBV10-3 and TRBJ2-3; no clear D gene. The CDR3 is 16 amino acids. V was pared by 3 bases and J by 0 bases, with 13 bases between. Germline CDR1 is ENHRY and CDR2 is SYGVKD. The CDR3 nucleotides are TGTGCCATCAGTGATGAGCACCACCCTAGCACAGATACGCAGTATTTT. Translated: CAISDEHHPSTDTQYF.

This clone was picked up a small number of times. The chain uses TRBV30 and TRBJ2-1; D is unresolved. CDR3 length equals 12 residues. Germline CDR1 is GTSNPN and CDR2 is SVGIG (reference sequence). V shed 0 bases and J shed 10 bases, with 10 bases lying between them. The CDR3: CAWSVRIGEQFF. The CDR3, as DNA: TGTGCCTGGAGTGTACGGATTGGAGAGCAGTTCTTC.

This clone appeared many times. The gene calls are TRBV4-1 and TRBJ2-5; D is undetermined. Germline values: CDR1 MGHRA, CDR2 YSYEKL. This CDR3 is 12 amino acids long. V was cut by 2 bases and J by 1 base, with 2 bases left in between. For the CDR3, the DNA is TGCGCCAGCAGCCAACCCCAAGAGACCCAGTACTTC. This encodes CASSQPQETQYF.

The rearrangement joins TRBV29-1 to TRBJ2-6; D is unresolved. Germline V gives CDR1 SQVTM, CDR2 ANQGSEA. Trimming took off 3 bases at V and 0 bases at J, with 12 bases between the two ends. The CDR3 loop spans 16 amino acids. CDR3 region: CSVDGIGSSGANVLTF. DNA of the CDR3: TGCAGCGTTGATGGGATTGGGTCCTCTGGGGCCAACGTCCTGACTTTC.

The chain joins TRBV6-6 to TRBJ1-6, with D tentatively TRBD1 (6 bases). The CDR3 loop spans 16 amino acids. The germline gives CDR1 MNHNY, CDR2 SVGAGI (reference sequence). V was pared by 2 bases and J by 2 bases, with 10 bases between. The DNA for the CDR3 is TGTGCCAGCAGTTACCGAGGGGACACCTATAATTCACCCCTCCACTTT. This codes for CASSYRGDTYNSPLHF.

V and J are TRBV27 and TRBJ2-4, with no clear D. CDR3 length equals 13 residues. Germline CDR1 MNHEY, CDR2 SMNVEV (reference sequence). Trimming pared 6 bases from V and 9 bases from J, leaving 15 bases between. CDR3 residues: CASSTTDARIQYF. The CDR3 DNA follows: TGTGCCAGCAGCACGACGGACGCTCGCATTCAGTACTTC.

The chain links TRBV18 to TRBJ1-2, with 9 bases that match TRBD1. The CDR3 contains 14 residues. Germline V gene sequence: CDR1 KGHSH, CDR2 LQKENI. Losses at the gene ends were 2 bases for V and 4 bases for J; bases not matched to a gene: 2. The CDR3 bases are TGTGCCAGCTCACCAACGGGACAGGGCTATGGCTACACCTTC. It is translated as CASSPTGQGYGYTF.

Of note for this clone: Different DNA sequences within this sample yield the same CDR3. DNA of the CDR3: TGTGCCAGCACGGCGACCGGGGAGCTGTTTTTT. It encodes CASTATGELFF. The chain carries TRBV2 and TRBJ2-2, with no clear D. V gave up 7 bases and J gave up 5 bases, with 5 bases separating them. The germline CDR1 and CDR2 sequences are SNHLY and FYNNEI. The CDR3 is 11 residues long.

The chain links TRBV29-1 to TRBJ1-2, with TRBD1 identical over 7 bases. Germline-derived CDR1 and CDR2 are SQVTM and ANQGSEA. This CDR3 region has 15 residues. With V trimmed by 4 bases and J by 4 bases, 12 bases remained unmatched. The CDR3 reads CSVVGVEGGSYGYTF. As DNA, the CDR3 is TGCAGCGTTGTTGGCGTTGAAGGGGGCTCCTATGGCTACACCTTC.

This rearrangement joins TRBV5-5 to TRBJ2-4, with D unclear. This CDR3 has 16 amino acids. Germline CDR1 reads SGHKS; CDR2 reads YYEKEE (reference sequence). Trimming cost V 1 base and J 0 bases, with 11 bases left between them. The CDR3 nucleotides are TGTGCCAGCAGCTTGTTCTTTCAGATAGCCAAAAACATTCAGTACTTC. This encodes CASSLFFQIAKNIQYF.

The V and J genes are TRBV6-5 and TRBJ2-3; 9 bases match TRBD2. V lost 5 bases to trimming and J lost 5 bases; unmatched junction nucleotides: 8. The germline CDR1 and CDR2 sequences are MNHEY and SVGAGI. The CDR3 sequence is 15 residues long. DNA of the CDR3: TGTGCCAGCAGTCTGGGGGGCGGGAGGGGAGATACGCAGTATTTT. The encoded protein is CASSLGGGRGDTQYF.